Listed below are T cell receptor beta chains from one sample, sequenced in a study of blood T cell repertoires in COVID-19. Repertoires were generated with immunoSEQ multiplex PCR, while TCRdb's copy carries only in-frame clones and drops some. The profile shows about 380,000 clones, approximately 90% of them singletons. The sample was PBMCs or T cells enriched from blood (not recorded which). The receptors derive from a woman between 18 and 30 years old who had recovered from COVID-19. The CDR3 runs from the conserved cysteine through the conserved F or W. D genes are given only for firm matches. Clone sizes are given selectively: once, few, many, or a class where the clone is expanded.

cdr3_length	v_call	d_call	j_call	clone_size	cdr3_aa	cdr3_nt
15	TRBV2	NA	TRBJ1-3	NA	CASSEGALSGNTIYF	TGTGCCAGCAGTGAAGGGGCCCTCTCTGGAAACACCATATATTTT
14	TRBV28	NA	TRBJ1-5	once	CASSVWADRQPQHF	TGTGCCAGCAGCGTGTGGGCAGACCGTCAGCCCCAGCATTTT
15	TRBV29-1	NA	TRBJ1-2	NA	CSVEPGTSTLRGYTF	TGCAGCGTCGAACCAGGGACTTCGACTCTGCGGGGCTACACCTTC
13	TRBV9	NA	TRBJ1-3	NA	CASSPEGGNTIYF	TGTGCCAGCAGCCCGGAGGGTGGAAACACCATATATTTT
12	TRBV2	NA	TRBJ2-7	NA	CASSGHLYEQYF	TGTGCCAGCAGTGGACACCTCTACGAGCAGTACTTC
15	TRBV19	NA	TRBJ1-5	NA	CASSMSRISNQPQHF	TGTGCCAGTAGTATGTCCAGGATTAGCAATCAGCCCCAGCATTTT
14	TRBV7-9	TRBD1	TRBJ1-1	NA	CASSFRDRNTEAFF	TGTGCCAGCAGCTTCAGGGACAGGAACACTGAAGCTTTCTTT
12	TRBV5-4	NA	TRBJ1-2	NA	CASSLEQGGYTF	TGTGCCAGCAGCTTGGAGCAGGGTGGCTACACCTTC
15	TRBV10-2	NA	TRBJ1-5	NA	CASRPARGGNQPQHF	TGCGCCAGCAGACCCGCCCGGGGGGGGAATCAGCCCCAGCATTTT
17	TRBV4-3	TRBD2	TRBJ2-3	once	CASSQDSRGGLTDTQYF	TGCGCCAGCAGCCAAGACTCTCGGGGAGGGTTAACAGATACGCAGTATTTT
16	TRBV9	TRBD1	TRBJ1-2	NA	CASSRPKQGGFYGYTF	TGTGCCAGCAGCAGACCCAAACAGGGGGGCTTTTATGGCTACACCTTC
16	TRBV5-1	NA	TRBJ2-1	once	CASSFGTGDPYNEQFF	TGCGCCAGCAGCTTTGGGACGGGGGACCCCTACAATGAGCAGTTCTTC
16	TRBV21-1	NA	TRBJ2-7	NA	CASSNLDTRKNYEQYF	TGTGCCAGCAGCAATCTGGACACCAGAAAAAACTACGAGCAGTACTTC
14	TRBV5-1	NA	TRBJ2-5	NA	CASSLGAGMETQYF	TGCGCCAGCAGCTTGGGGGCGGGCATGGAGACCCAGTACTTC
15	TRBV6-5	NA	TRBJ2-2	NA	CASSYGTLNTGELFF	TGTGCCAGCAGTTATGGGACACTTAACACCGGGGAGCTGTTTTTT
16	TRBV11-3	TRBD2	TRBJ2-6	NA	CASSGRGDPGANVLTF	TGTGCCAGCAGTGGTCGGGGGGACCCTGGGGCCAACGTCCTGACTTTC
15	TRBV6-5	NA	TRBJ1-1	NA	CASSPNRVLSTEAFF	TGTGCCAGCAGTCCCAACAGGGTACTGAGCACTGAAGCTTTCTTT
16	TRBV3-1/TRBV3-2	TRBD1	TRBJ1-3	few	CASSEEGAPRGNTIYF	TGTGCCAGCAGCGAAGAGGGGGCGCCGCGGGGAAACACCATATATTTT
16	TRBV19	NA	TRBJ1-1	NA	CASTILGDGMNTEAFF	TGTGCCAGTACCATCCTGGGCGACGGAATGAACACTGAAGCTTTCTTT
15	TRBV6-6	NA	TRBJ2-3	NA	CASSDFGASTDTQYF	TGTGCCAGCAGCGACTTTGGGGCTAGCACAGATACGCAGTATTTT
13	TRBV27	TRBD2	TRBJ2-7	NA	CASNGGGEYEQYF	TGTGCCAGCAACGGGGGGGGAGAGTACGAGCAGTACTTC
14	TRBV6-2/TRBV6-3	NA	TRBJ2-7	NA	CASSRIQGPYEQYF	TGTGCCAGCAGCCGCATACAGGGACCCTACGAGCAGTACTTC
15	TRBV10-3	NA	TRBJ2-2	NA	CAISESGDRTGELFF	TGTGCCATCAGTGAATCGGGTGATAGAACCGGGGAGCTGTTTTTT
16	TRBV5-4	TRBD2	TRBJ2-3	NA	CASSLSAGGPTDTQYF	TGTGCCAGCAGCTTATCGGCGGGGGGGCCAACAGATACGCAGTATTTT
16	TRBV18	NA	TRBJ1-1	NA	CASSPRQRSGNTEAFF	TGTGCCAGCTCACCGCGTCAGCGGAGTGGTAACACTGAAGCTTTCTTT
12	TRBV7-9	TRBD1	TRBJ1-2	once	CASVDRGNGYTF	TGTGCCAGCGTCGACAGGGGTAATGGCTACACCTTC
15	TRBV27	TRBD1	TRBJ1-4	NA	CASSLGGQSYEKLFF	TGTGCCAGCAGTTTAGGGGGACAGAGTTATGAAAAACTGTTTTTT
14	TRBV3-1/TRBV3-2	TRBD2	TRBJ2-7	NA	CASSLTSGGIEQYF	TGTGCCAGCAGCCTAACTAGCGGGGGGATTGAGCAGTACTTC
14	TRBV12-5	TRBD1	TRBJ2-5	NA	CASGLDRGEKTQYF	TGTGCTAGTGGTTTGGACAGGGGTGAGAAGACCCAGTACTTC
15	TRBV2	NA	TRBJ1-4	NA	CASSPTGSFGEKLFF	TGTGCCAGCAGTCCCACAGGTAGCTTCGGTGAAAAACTGTTTTTT
18	TRBV7-2	NA	TRBJ2-2	NA	CASSPTVGRLRNTGELFF	TGTGCCAGCAGCCCTACTGTGGGGCGTCTTAGGAACACCGGGGAGCTGTTTTTT
15	TRBV18	NA	TRBJ1-4	NA	CASSPLGTMGEKLFF	TGTGCCAGCTCACCCCTGGGGACTATGGGTGAAAAACTGTTTTTT
11	TRBV20-1	NA	TRBJ2-7	NA	CSAPRGYEQYF	TGCAGTGCTCCCAGGGGCTACGAGCAGTACTTC
16	TRBV11-1	TRBD1	TRBJ1-6	NA	CASSSMDRGYNSPLHF	TGTGCCAGCAGCTCCATGGACAGGGGTTATAATTCACCCCTCCACTTT
13	TRBV12-3/TRBV12-4	TRBD1	TRBJ2-3	NA	CASSWTGYDTQYF	TGTGCCAGCAGTTGGACAGGGTATGATACGCAGTATTTT
16	TRBV18	NA	TRBJ1-3	NA	CASSLGAQGSGNTIYF	TGTGCCAGCTCACTTGGGGCACAGGGATCTGGAAACACCATATATTTT
14	TRBV27	TRBD1	TRBJ1-1	NA	CASSQTGGLTEAFF	TGTGCCAGCAGTCAGACAGGGGGCTTGACTGAAGCTTTCTTT
15	TRBV4-1	NA	TRBJ2-3	NA	CASSHQGISADTQYF	TGCGCCAGCAGCCACCAGGGGATTAGTGCAGATACGCAGTATTTT
15	TRBV19	TRBD2	TRBJ2-4	NA	CASSPSSGGSAIQYF	TGTGCCAGTAGCCCGTCTAGCGGGGGGTCTGCCATTCAGTACTTC
13	TRBV6-1	NA	TRBJ2-7	NA	CASSDTVEYEQYF	TGTGCCAGCAGTGACACAGTAGAGTACGAGCAGTACTTC